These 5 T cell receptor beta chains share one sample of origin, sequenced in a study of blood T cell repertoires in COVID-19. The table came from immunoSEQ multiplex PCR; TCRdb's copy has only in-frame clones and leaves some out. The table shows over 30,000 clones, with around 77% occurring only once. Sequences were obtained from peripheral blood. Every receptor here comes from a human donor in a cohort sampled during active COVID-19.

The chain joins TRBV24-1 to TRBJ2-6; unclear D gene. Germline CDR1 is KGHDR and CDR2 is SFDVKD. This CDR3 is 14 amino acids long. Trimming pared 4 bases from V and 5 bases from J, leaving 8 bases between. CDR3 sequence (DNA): TGTGCCACCAGTGAGCCAGGCTGGGCCAACGTCCTGACTTTC. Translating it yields CATSEPGWANVLTF.

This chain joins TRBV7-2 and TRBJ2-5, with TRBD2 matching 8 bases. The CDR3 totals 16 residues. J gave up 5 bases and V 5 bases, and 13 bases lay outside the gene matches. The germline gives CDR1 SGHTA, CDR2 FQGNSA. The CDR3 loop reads CASSASRAGVWETQYF. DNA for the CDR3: TGTGCCAGCAGCGCTAGCCGAGCGGGAGTCTGGGAGACCCAGTACTTC. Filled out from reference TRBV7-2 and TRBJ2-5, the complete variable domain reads GAGVSQSPSNKVTEKGKDVELRCDPISGHTALYWYRQSLGQGLEFLIYFQGNSAPDKSGLPSDRFSAERTGGSVSTLTIQRTQQEDSAVYLCASSASRAGVWETQYFGPGTRLLVL.

DNA for the CDR3: TGTGCCAGCAGTGGAACAGGGGGAGTTTACAATGAGCAGTTCTTC. This gives the protein CASSGTGGVYNEQFF. The J gene is TRBJ2-1, the V gene TRBV25-1, with TRBD1 matching over 8 bases. The trim removed 4 bases at V and 4 bases at J, leaving 6 bases unmatched. There are 15 residues in the CDR3. Germline-derived CDR1 and CDR2 are MGHDK and SYGVNS.

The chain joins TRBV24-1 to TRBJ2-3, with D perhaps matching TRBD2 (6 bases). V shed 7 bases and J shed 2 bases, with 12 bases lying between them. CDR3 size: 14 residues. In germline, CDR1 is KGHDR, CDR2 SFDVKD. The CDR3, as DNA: TGTGCCACCAGGAGGGACTCTTTCACAGATACGCAGTATTTT. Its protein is CATRRDSFTDTQYF.

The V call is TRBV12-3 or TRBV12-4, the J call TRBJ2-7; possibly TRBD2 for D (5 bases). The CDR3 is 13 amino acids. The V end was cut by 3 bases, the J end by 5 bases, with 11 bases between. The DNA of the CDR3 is TGTGCCAGCAGTTTGGCGAGGGTCCACGAGCAGTACTTC. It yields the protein CASSLARVHEQYF.